This is a list of T cell receptor beta chains from one sample in a study of cytomegalovirus exposure and HLA in healthy donors. Profiled with immunoSEQ multiplex PCR; TCRdb holds only in-frame clones, not every one. In total, the table holds about 65,000 clones. The sample consisted of PBMCs. These TCRs come from a boy between 10 and 17 years old in good health and CMV-seronegative. CDR3s include the opening cysteine and the closing phenylalanine or tryptophan. The D gene is left open where the match is weak.

v_call	d_call	j_call	cdr3_nt	cdr3_aa
TRBV30	.	TRBJ2-2	TGTGCCTGGAGTGTCCCTAGCTGGGCCACCGGGGAGCTGTTTTTT	CAWSVPSWATGELFF
TRBV19	.	TRBJ2-7	TGTGCCAGTAGTTATCGGGTCACCTACGAGCAGTACTTC	CASSYRVTYEQYF
TRBV7-2	.	TRBJ1-2	TGTGCCAGCAGCCTATATCCGGGGGGGGCCTCGGATGGCTACACCTTC	CASSLYPGGASDGYTF
TRBV27	.	TRBJ1-1	TGTGCCAGCAGTTTTATTGGGGGGATGAACACTGAAGCTTTCTTT	CASSFIGGMNTEAFF
TRBV7-2	TRBD1	TRBJ1-3	TGTGCCAGCAGCTTATCCGGACAGGGAGGAAACACCATATATTTT	CASSLSGQGGNTIYF
TRBV10-1	TRBD1	TRBJ2-1	TGCGCCAGCAGTGGAACAGGGGGTTTGAATGAGCAGTTCTTC	CASSGTGGLNEQFF
TRBV6-5	.	TRBJ2-1	TGTGCCAGCAGTTACTCGACTAGTACGAATAGGGATGAGCAGTTCTTC	CASSYSTSTNRDEQFF
TRBV5-6	.	TRBJ1-1	TGTGCCAGCAGCTCACAGATTGACCTACAGATTGAAGCTTTCTTT	CASSSQIDLQIEAFF
TRBV18	TRBD2	TRBJ2-1	TGTGCCAGCCCATTAAGACCCCGGACTAGGCGGTTATACAATGAGCAGTTCTTC	CASPLRPRTRRLYNEQFF
TRBV30	TRBD1	TRBJ1-5	TGTGCCTGGAGTGTACAAGGGACAGGGGCTCAGCCCCAGCATTTT	CAWSVQGTGAQPQHF
TRBV19	.	TRBJ1-1	TGTGCCAGTAGTAACCAGGAGGGCACTGAAGCTTTCTTT	CASSNQEGTEAFF
TRBV19	.	TRBJ1-2	TGTGCCAGTAGTGCGCGGGGTGCCTATGGCTACACCTTC	CASSARGAYGYTF
TRBV19	TRBD1	TRBJ2-4	TGTGCCAGTAGTATTGGGACAGGGCTGGCCAAAAACATTCAGTACTTC	CASSIGTGLAKNIQYF